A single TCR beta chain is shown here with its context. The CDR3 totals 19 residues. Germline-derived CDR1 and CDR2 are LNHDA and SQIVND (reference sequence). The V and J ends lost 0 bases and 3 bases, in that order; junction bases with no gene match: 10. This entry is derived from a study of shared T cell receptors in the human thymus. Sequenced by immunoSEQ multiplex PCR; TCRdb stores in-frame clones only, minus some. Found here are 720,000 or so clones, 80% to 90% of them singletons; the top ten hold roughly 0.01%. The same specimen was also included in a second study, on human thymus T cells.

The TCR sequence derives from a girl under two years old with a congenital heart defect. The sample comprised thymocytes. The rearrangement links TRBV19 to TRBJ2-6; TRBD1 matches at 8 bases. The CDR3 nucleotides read TGTGCCAGTAGTATAGATCGGACAGGGCAGCGCTTTGGGGCCAACGTCCTGACTTTC. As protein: CASSIDRTGQRFGANVLTF. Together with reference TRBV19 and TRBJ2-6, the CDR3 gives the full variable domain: DGGITQSPKYLFRKEGQNVTLSCEQNLNHDAMYWYRQDPGQGLRLIYYSQIVNDFQKGDIAEGYSVSREKKESFPLTVTSAQKNPTAFYLCASSIDRTGQRFGANVLTFGAGSRLTVL.